This paragraph covers one T cell receptor beta chain sequence. The data derive from a study of blood T cell repertoires in COVID-19. About the study: Sources were T cells, B-cell-depleted T cells, or PBMCs; the material itself was cDNA or gDNA.

Original processing notes: Amplifying reference gene primers gave estimates of nucleated cell counts. TCRdb's table, derived via immunoSEQ multiplex PCR, lists solely in-frame clones and lacks some. V and J calls plus clone size are reproduced from that table; the DNA served to infer D and trimming. Of about 59,000 clones listed, around nine tenths are singletons. Unmatched junction bases numbered 3, after V lost 4 bases and J lost 3 bases. Germline CDR1 and CDR2: SNHLY and FYNNEI. The CDR3 has 13 amino acids. This clonotype was sampled from a man at least 80 years old with acute or convalescent COVID-19. The V call is TRBV2, the J call TRBJ2-7; 7 bases align to TRBD1. The sample consisted of peripheral blood. For the CDR3, the DNA is TGTGCCAGCAGTGGGGCAGGGGGCTACGAGCAGTACTTC. Encoded protein: CASSGAGGYEQYF.